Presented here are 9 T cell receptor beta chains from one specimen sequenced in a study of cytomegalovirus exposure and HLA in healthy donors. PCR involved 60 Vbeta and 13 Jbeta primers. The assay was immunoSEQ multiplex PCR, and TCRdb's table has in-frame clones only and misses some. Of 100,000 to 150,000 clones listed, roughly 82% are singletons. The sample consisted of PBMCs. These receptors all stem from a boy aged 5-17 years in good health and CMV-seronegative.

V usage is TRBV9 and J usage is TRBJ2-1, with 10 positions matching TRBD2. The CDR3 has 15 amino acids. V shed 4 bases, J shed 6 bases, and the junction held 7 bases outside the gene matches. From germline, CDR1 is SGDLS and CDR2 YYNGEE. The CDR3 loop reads CASSPGASGSNEQFF. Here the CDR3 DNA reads TGTGCCAGCAGCCCCGGGGCTAGCGGGAGCAATGAGCAGTTCTTC.

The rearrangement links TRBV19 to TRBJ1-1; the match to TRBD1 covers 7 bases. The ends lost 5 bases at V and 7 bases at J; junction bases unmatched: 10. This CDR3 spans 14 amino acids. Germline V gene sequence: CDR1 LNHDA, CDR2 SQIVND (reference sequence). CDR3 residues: CASSGTGTANEAFF. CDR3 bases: TGTGCCAGTAGTGGGACCGGGACAGCAAATGAAGCTTTCTTT.

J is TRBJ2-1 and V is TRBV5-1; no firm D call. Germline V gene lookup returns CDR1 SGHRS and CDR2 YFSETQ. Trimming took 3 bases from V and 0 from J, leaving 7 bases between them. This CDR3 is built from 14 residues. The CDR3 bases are TGCGCCAGCAGCTGGGCCAGCTCCTACAATGAGCAGTTCTTC. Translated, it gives CASSWASSYNEQFF.

The CDR3 sequence: CASSPRGTEAFF. CDR3 coding DNA: TGTGCCAGCAGCCCCAGGGGCACTGAAGCTTTCTTT. The chain has TRBV7-9 and TRBJ1-1, with D maybe TRBD1 (6 bases). This CDR3 contains 12 residues. Per the germline V gene, CDR1 is SEHNR and CDR2 is FQNEAQ (reference sequence). V shed 5 bases and J shed 4 bases, with 8 bases lying between them.

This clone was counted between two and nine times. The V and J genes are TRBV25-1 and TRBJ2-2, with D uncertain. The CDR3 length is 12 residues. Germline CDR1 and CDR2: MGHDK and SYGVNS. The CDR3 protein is CVSGGEFGELFF. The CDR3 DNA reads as TGTGTTTCCGGCGGCGAGTTCGGGGAGCTGTTTTTT.

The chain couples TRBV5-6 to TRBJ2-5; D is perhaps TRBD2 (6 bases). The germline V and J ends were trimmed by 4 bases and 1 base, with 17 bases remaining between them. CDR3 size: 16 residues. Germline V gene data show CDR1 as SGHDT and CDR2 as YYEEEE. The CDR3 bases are TGTGCCAGCAGCGGGGGACTTCCGACGTTCCAAGAGACCCAGTACTTC. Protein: CASSGGLPTFQETQYF. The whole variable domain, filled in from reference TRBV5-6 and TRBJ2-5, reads DAGVTQSPTHLIKTRGQQVTLRCSPKSGHDTVSWYQQALGQGPQFIFQYYEEEERQRGNFPDRFSGHQFPNYSSELNVNALLLGDSALYLCASSGGLPTFQETQYFGPGTRLLVL.

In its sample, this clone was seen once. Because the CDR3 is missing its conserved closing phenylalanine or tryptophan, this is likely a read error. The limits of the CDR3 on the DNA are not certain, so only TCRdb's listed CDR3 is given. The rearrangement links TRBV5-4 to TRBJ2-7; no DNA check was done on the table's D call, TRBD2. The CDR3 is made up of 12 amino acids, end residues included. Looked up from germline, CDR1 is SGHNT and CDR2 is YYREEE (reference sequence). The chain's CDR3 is CASSLGAGGEYL.

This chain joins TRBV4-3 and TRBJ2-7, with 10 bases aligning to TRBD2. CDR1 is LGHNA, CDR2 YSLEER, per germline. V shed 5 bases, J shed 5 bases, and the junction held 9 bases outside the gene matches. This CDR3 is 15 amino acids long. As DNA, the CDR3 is TGCGCCAGCAGCGATAGCCTAGCGGGAGTCCACGAGCAGTACTTC. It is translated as CASSDSLAGVHEQYF.

In DNA, the CDR3 is TGCGCCAGCAGCCGGGACAGTCCGAACGAGCAGTACTTC. Its translation: CASSRDSPNEQYF. The chain uses TRBV5-1 and TRBJ2-7; 7 bases fit TRBD1. V lost 4 bases and J lost 5; bases outside the gene matches: 6. CDR3 size: 13 residues. CDR1 and CDR2 from the germline V gene are SGHRS and YFSETQ.